This TCR beta chain was obtained from a study of regulatory T cells in long-lasting Graves disease. At the level of the study: Antithyroid drugs had been taken by newly diagnosed Graves' patients for under 3 months.

Specified time point: newly diagnosed GD, antithyroid drugs for less than 3 months. PBMC-derived RNA was used for the TCR library. The sample holds many counts of this clonotype. CDR1 and CDR2 (germline): SQVTM, ANQGSEA. CDR3 length: 14 amino acids. With 4 bases removed from V and 2 bases from J, the gap between germline ends came to 12 bases. Building of the TCR beta libraries involved iRepertoire HTBI primers and Arm-PCR of CDR3 regions. Authors' methods: The identification of 60 or so TRBV and 14 TRBJ segments was made across samples. In TCRdb, the multiplex PCR reads were re-called with MiXCR into one record per CDR3 protein. These V and J calls derive from TCRdb rather than the authors' analysis. The sample records approximately 270,000 distinct CDR3 sequences, under 20% being singletons. The same sample was also used in a study of T cells in Graves' hyperthyroidism and ophthalmopathy.

The receptor comes from a woman under 40 with Graves disease. The specimen comprised peripheral blood mononuclear cells (PBMCs), sampled at new diagnosis, from a patient treated with antithyroid drugs. The chain carries TRBV29-1 and TRBJ1-3; D is ambiguous. This chain's CDR3 is CSVVGKGTGNTIYF. The CDR3 nucleotides read TGCAGCGTTGTAGGGAAAGGGACTGGAAACACCATATATTTT.